Listed below are T cell receptor beta chains from one sample, sequenced in a study of early T cells in non-severe SARS-CoV-2 infection. TCRdb fed the 5' RACE reads into MiXCR, producing one record per CDR3 protein. The sample records tens of thousands of distinct CDR3 sequences, 5.8% being singletons. The specimen was whole blood. These receptors all stem from an adult who was a healthcare worker with PCR-confirmed SARS-CoV-2 infection or an uninfected control (not recorded which). CDR3s leave out the opening cysteine and the closing phenylalanine or tryptophan.

length | J | V | CDR3
13 | TRBJ1-1 | TRBV29-1 | SVGQGLFMNTEAF
11 | TRBJ2-7 | TRBV6-5 | ASRSVELGEQY
9 | TRBJ1-1 | TRBV30 | AWSSDTEAF
11 | TRBJ2-3 | TRBV3-1 | ASSQDWDGPQY
9 | TRBJ1-6 | TRBV3-1 | ASTSGSPLH
10 | TRBJ2-1 | TRBV11-2 | ASSVPYNEQF
11 | TRBJ2-5 | TRBV4-1 | ASSQVPVETQY
12 | TRBJ1-5 | TRBV12-5 | ASGGAVTNQPQH
13 | TRBJ2-5 | TRBV20-1 | SARPQTEGAETQY
12 | TRBJ1-2 | TRBV24-1 | ATSDVQTQSGYT
13 | TRBJ2-1 | TRBV11-2 | ASSYKQGILNEQF